The following is a TCR beta chain sequence with its context. What it binds is unknown. This sample was included in a study of T-cell memory formation after mild COVID-19. TCRdb re-called the 5' RACE reads through MiXCR, storing one row per CDR3 protein. In the table there are 120,000 to 150,000 distinct CDR3 sequences, about 19% of which are singletons. The study, taken as a whole, reports: In second-wave clones peaking day 37, SARS-CoV-2 specificity remained unconfirmed.

With 4 bases clipped from V and 9 bases from J, the junction kept 7 bases outside the gene matches. Germline CDR1 reads SEHNR; CDR2 reads FQNEAQ (reference sequence). This CDR3 is built from 15 residues. The sequencing input was PBMCs or a T cell subset sorted from them (not recorded which). This TCR was sampled from an adult woman who had mild COVID-19 (a few samples of this study predate the infection). Cell type and time point are not known. This chain links TRBV7-9 with TRBJ1-6, with TRBD1 matching 9 bases. The CDR3 nucleotides are TGTGCCAGCAGCTCTTCAGGGACAGGGAGTTCACCCCTCCACTTT. Its protein product is CASSSSGTGSSPLHF.